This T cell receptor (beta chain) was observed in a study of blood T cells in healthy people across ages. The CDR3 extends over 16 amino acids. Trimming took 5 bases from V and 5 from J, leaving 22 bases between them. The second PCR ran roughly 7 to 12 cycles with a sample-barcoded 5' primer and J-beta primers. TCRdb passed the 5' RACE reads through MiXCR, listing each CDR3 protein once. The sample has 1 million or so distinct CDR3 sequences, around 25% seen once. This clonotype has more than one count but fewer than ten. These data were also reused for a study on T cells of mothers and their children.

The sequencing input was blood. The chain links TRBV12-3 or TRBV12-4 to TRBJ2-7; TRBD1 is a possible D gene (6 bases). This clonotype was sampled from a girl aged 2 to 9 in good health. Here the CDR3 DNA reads TGTGCCAGCAGTCCTCGGATTACAGGGTACTCAGACGAGCAGTACTTC. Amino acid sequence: CASSPRITGYSDEQYF.